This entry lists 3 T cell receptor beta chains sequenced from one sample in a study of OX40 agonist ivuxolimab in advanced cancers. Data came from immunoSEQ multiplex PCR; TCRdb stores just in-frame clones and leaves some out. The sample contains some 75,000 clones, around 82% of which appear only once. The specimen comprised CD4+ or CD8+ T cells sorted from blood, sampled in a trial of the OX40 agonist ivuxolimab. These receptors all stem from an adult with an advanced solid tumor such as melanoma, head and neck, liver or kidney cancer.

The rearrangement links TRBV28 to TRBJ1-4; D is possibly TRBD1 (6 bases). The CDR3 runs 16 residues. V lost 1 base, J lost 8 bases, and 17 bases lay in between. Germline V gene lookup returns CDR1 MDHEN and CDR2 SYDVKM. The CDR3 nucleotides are TGTGCCAGCAGTTTATCACAGGGAGGGTCGCGGGAAAAACTGTTTTTT. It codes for CASSLSQGGSREKLFF.

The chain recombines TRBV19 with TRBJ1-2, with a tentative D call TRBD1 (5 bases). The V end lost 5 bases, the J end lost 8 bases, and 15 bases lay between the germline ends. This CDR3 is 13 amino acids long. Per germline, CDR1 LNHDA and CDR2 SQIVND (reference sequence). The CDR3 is CASSLSTVDGYTF. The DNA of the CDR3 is TGTGCCAGTAGTCTATCGACAGTGGACGGCTACACCTTC.

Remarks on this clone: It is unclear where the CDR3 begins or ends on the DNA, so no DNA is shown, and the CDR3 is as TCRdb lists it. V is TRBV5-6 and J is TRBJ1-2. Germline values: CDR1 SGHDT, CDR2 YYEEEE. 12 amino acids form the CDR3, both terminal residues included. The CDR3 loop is CASSLVGGGNTF.